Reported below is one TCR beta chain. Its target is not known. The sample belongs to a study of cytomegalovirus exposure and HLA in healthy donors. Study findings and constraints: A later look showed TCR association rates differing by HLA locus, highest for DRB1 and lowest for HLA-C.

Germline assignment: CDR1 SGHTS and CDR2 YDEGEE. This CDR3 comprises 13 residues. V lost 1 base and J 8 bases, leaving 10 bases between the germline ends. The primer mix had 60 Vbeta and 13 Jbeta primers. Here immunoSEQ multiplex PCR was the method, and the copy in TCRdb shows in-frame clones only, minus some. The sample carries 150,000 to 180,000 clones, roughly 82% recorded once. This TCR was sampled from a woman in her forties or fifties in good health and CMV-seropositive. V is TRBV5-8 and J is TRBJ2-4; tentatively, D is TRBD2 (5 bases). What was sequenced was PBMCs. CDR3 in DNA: TGTGCCAGCAGCTTGCCAGAGAGGGACATTCAGTACTTC. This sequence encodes CASSLPERDIQYF. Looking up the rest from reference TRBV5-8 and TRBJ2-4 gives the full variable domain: EAGVTQSPTHLIKTRGQQATLRCSPISGHTSVYWYQQALGLGLQFLLWYDEGEERNRGNFPPRFSGRQFPNYSSELNVNALELEDSALYLCASSLPERDIQYFGAGTRLSVL.